This T cell receptor beta chain was retrieved from a study of cytomegalovirus exposure and HLA in healthy donors. The V gene lost 6 bases and the J gene lost 2 bases, with 14 bases spanning the gap. CDR1 SGHAT and CDR2 FQDESV come from the germline V gene (reference sequence). The CDR3 totals 15 residues. It was with 60 Vbeta and 13 Jbeta primers that the PCR ran. The repertoire was sequenced with immunoSEQ multiplex PCR; TCRdb's copy has only in-frame clones and lacks some. The sample totals 150,000 or so clones. Input material: PBMCs. This chain joins TRBV11-1 and TRBJ2-1, with D maybe TRBD1 (5 bases). The receptor comes from a woman aged 60-75 years in good health and CMV-seronegative. In DNA, the CDR3 is TGTGCCAGCAGTGTTCAGGGCCCCCCCTACAATGAGCAGTTCTTC. Amino acid sequence: CASSVQGPPYNEQFF.